This TCR beta chain was observed in a study of vaccination and CD4 T cells after COVID-19. With the Oncomine TCR Beta short-read assay, DNA from cultured CD4+ T cells was sequenced. TCRdb passed the PCR reads through MiXCR, listing each CDR3 protein once. The sample carries fewer than 30,000 distinct CDR3 sequences, about two thirds recorded once. Indicated treatment: roughly 11-day PBMC culture with coronavirus spike peptide pools or control peptides (ViraFEST assay). Cultures of PBMCs, roughly 2.1 million per well, were set up with approximately 10 IU/ml IL-2 and 10 ug/ml peptide pools. Study conclusions and caveats: Among convalescent patients, a median about 86% of reactive clones emerged only after vaccination.

Notes on this clonotype: What it binds is not known.

The germline V and J ends were trimmed by 1 base and 1 base, with 6 bases remaining between them. Germline V gene lookup returns CDR1 SNHLY and CDR2 FYNNEI. The CDR3 has 14 amino acids. The chain has TRBV2 and TRBJ2-3; D remains unclear. The TCR originated in a human donor who received a COVID-19 vaccine. The starting material was CD4+ T cells from blood, cultured in vitro, obtained after SARS-CoV-2 vaccination. In DNA form, the CDR3 reads TGTGCCAGCAGTGAAGTTCCCGGCACAGATACGCAGTATTTT. Translation: CASSEVPGTDTQYF.